Each of the 28 T cell receptor beta chains below was sequenced from the same sample in a study of T cell responses to AZD1222 COVID-19 vaccine. Data came from immunoSEQ multiplex PCR; TCRdb stores just in-frame clones and leaves some out. The sample records about 150,000 clones, roughly nine tenths being singletons. Here the sequenced sample was peripheral blood, taken on day 0 of AZD1222 vaccination. These receptors were obtained from an adult in good health.

The chain combines TRBV6-6 with TRBJ1-4; TRBD1 might be the D (6 bases). The germline V and J ends were trimmed by 5 bases and 7 bases, with 8 bases remaining between them. CDR1 and CDR2 (germline): MNHNY, SVGAGI (reference sequence). CDR3 length equals 12 residues. CDR3 region: CASSGQFEKLFF. CDR3 sequence (DNA): TGTGCCAGCAGTGGACAGTTTGAAAAACTGTTTTTT.

This clone appeared a single time. This chain links TRBV7-2 with TRBJ1-2, with 7 bases identical to TRBD1. This CDR3 is 16 amino acids long. The ends lost 1 base at V and 3 bases at J; junction bases unmatched: 8. From germline, CDR1 is SGHTA and CDR2 FQGNSA. The chain's CDR3 is CASSLERNRGYYGYTF. The CDR3 DNA sequence: TGTGCCAGCAGCTTAGAGCGAAACAGGGGATACTATGGCTACACCTTC.

The table lists this clone with many counts. The chain uses TRBV6-2 or TRBV6-3 and TRBJ1-5; no clear D. The V gene's germline CDR1 is MNHEY and CDR2 SVGEGT. Trimming left V 6 bases short and J 11 bases short, with 14 bases between. The CDR3 has 12 amino acids. CDR3 protein: CASSLPPLAQHF. In DNA form, the CDR3 reads TGTGCCAGCAGCCTCCCTCCCTTGGCCCAGCATTTT.

The V and J genes are TRBV28 and TRBJ1-6; 7 bases are a match to TRBD1. From germline, CDR1 is MDHEN and CDR2 SYDVKM. CDR3 size: 15 residues. V was pared by 4 bases and J by 10 bases, with 10 bases of the junction left unmatched. In nucleotides, the CDR3 is TGTGCCAGCAGTTCCAAACAGGGGTATGGATCACCCCTCCACTTT. The encoded protein is CASSSKQGYGSPLHF.

The V call is TRBV4-1, the J call TRBJ1-3; the D gene is possibly TRBD1 (5 bases). CDR1 and CDR2 (germline): MGHRA, YSYEKL. The CDR3 covers 16 residues. V lost 4 bases and J 0 bases, leaving 13 bases between the germline ends. CDR3 amino acids: CASSLAGVRSGNTIYF. The CDR3 bases are TGCGCCAGCAGCCTGGCGGGGGTCCGCTCTGGAAACACCATATATTTT.

The chain carries TRBV5-1 and TRBJ1-2; TRBD1 is a possible D gene (6 bases). The CDR3 extends over 13 amino acids. V was cut by 0 bases and J by 7 bases, with 10 bases left in between. Per the germline V gene, CDR1 is SGHRS and CDR2 is YFSETQ. CDR3 residues: CASSLADSSGYTF. Written as DNA, the CDR3 is TGCGCCAGCAGCTTGGCGGACAGCTCTGGCTACACCTTC.

The genes are TRBV7-2 and TRBJ2-6; D is possibly TRBD1 (5 bases). The CDR3 runs 16 residues. Per germline, CDR1 SGHTA and CDR2 FQGNSA. Trimming took off 1 base at V and 6 bases at J, with 13 bases between the two ends. CDR3 DNA sequence: TGTGCCAGCAGCTTAGGAGGAAGGGGTAAGGCCAACGTCCTGACTTTC. Translating it yields CASSLGGRGKANVLTF. Based on the CDR3 plus reference TRBV7-2 and TRBJ2-6, the full variable domain is GAGVSQSPSNKVTEKGKDVELRCDPISGHTALYWYRQSLGQGLEFLIYFQGNSAPDKSGLPSDRFSAERTGGSVSTLTIQRTQQEDSAVYLCASSLGGRGKANVLTFGAGSRLTVL.

The J gene is TRBJ1-4, the V gene TRBV7-8, with 8 bases that match TRBD1. The J segment lost 6 bases and the V segment lost 2 bases, leaving 2 bases of the junction unmatched. The CDR3 is 14 residues long. In germline, CDR1 is SGHVS, CDR2 FQNEAQ. The CDR3 loop reads CASSLTGGHEKLFF. The CDR3 coding sequence is TGTGCCAGCAGCTTAACAGGGGGGCATGAAAAACTGTTTTTT.

The rearrangement uses TRBV9 and TRBJ1-2; the D is unclear. With 0 bases removed from V and 0 bases from J, the gap between germline ends came to 12 bases. Germline CDR1 and CDR2: SGDLS and YYNGEE. The CDR3 spans 16 residues. DNA for the CDR3: TGTGCCAGCAGCGTAGAGGAGGCCGGAGCTAACTATGGCTACACCTTC. Its protein product is CASSVEEAGANYGYTF.

In its sample, this clone was seen once. V usage is TRBV2 and J usage is TRBJ1-2, with D hard to call. The CDR3 loop spans 14 amino acids. CDR1 SNHLY and CDR2 FYNNEI come from the germline V gene. V lost 6 bases and J 8 bases, leaving 19 bases between the germline ends. The CDR3 here is CASSGSGFRGGYTF. The CDR3 DNA is TGTGCCAGCAGCGGCTCAGGTTTCCGTGGGGGCTACACCTTC.

The chain combines TRBV5-1 with TRBJ1-2, with 7 bases aligning to TRBD1. The CDR3 length is 16 residues. V lost 4 bases, J lost 5 bases, and 14 bases stayed unmatched. Germline V lookup: CDR1 SGHRS, CDR2 YFSETQ. The CDR3 reads CASSAGGGGADYGYTF. CDR3 sequence (DNA): TGCGCCAGCAGCGCCGGGGGAGGGGGCGCCGATTATGGCTACACCTTC.

This chain joins TRBV6-5 and TRBJ1-5, with 8 bases aligning to TRBD1. The CDR3 consists of 13 residues. Trimming at V came to 7 bases and at J to 9 bases, leaving 8 bases not matched to a gene. Germline V gives CDR1 MNHEY, CDR2 SVGAGI. As DNA, the CDR3 is TGTGCCAGCACCCGGACAGGGCTCTGGCCCCAGCATTTT. It translates to CASTRTGLWPQHF.

The gene calls are TRBV30 and TRBJ2-7; no reliable D call. Germline V CDR1 and CDR2: GTSNPN, SVGIG (reference sequence). The length of the CDR3 is 12 residues. The V end was cut by 2 bases, the J end by 2 bases, with 7 bases between. The CDR3 DNA follows: TGTGCCTGGAGTCCCACTACCTACGAGCAGTACTTC. Protein product: CAWSPTTYEQYF.

V gene TRBV29-1 combines with J gene TRBJ1-3; no reliable D call. The CDR3 sequence is 12 residues long. Between the trimmed V and J ends, which lost 7 bases and 4 bases, there was a span of 11 bases. The germline gives CDR1 SQVTM, CDR2 ANQGSEA. The CDR3 is CSARWEGNTIYF. CDR3 bases: TGCAGCGCCCGCTGGGAGGGAAACACCATATATTTT.

This clone came up once. The same CDR3 also results from other DNA sequences found in this sample. This chain connects TRBV18 to TRBJ1-1; 7 bases line up with TRBD1. V gave up 6 bases and J gave up 0 bases; unmatched junction bases: 4. The CDR3 sequence is 14 residues long. The germline V gene encodes CDR1 KGHSH and CDR2 LQKENI. Here the CDR3 reads CASSPGQLNTEAFF. The CDR3 nucleotides are TGTGCCAGCTCCCCGGGACAGCTGAACACTGAAGCTTTCTTT.

The CDR3, as DNA: TGTGCCATCAGTGAGTCGAGGGAGGGACCCGAAAAACTGTTTTTT. Protein product: CAISESREGPEKLFF. The chain employs TRBV10-3 and TRBJ1-4, with a possible D match to TRBD1 (5 bases). Per the germline V gene, CDR1 is ENHRY and CDR2 is SYGVKD. The CDR3 runs 15 residues. The V end was cut by 0 bases, the J end by 8 bases, with 13 bases between.

The chain combines TRBV7-3 with TRBJ2-1; 7 bases fit TRBD2. J was trimmed by 2 bases and V by 2 bases; bases with no gene match: 3. Germline V gene data show CDR1 as SGHTA and CDR2 as FQGTGA. This CDR3 region has 15 residues. The DNA of the CDR3 is TGTGCCAGCAGCTTAGCGGGAGATGCCTACAATGAGCAGTTCTTC. Amino acid sequence: CASSLAGDAYNEQFF.

The rearrangement uses TRBV10-2 and TRBJ2-1, with a possible D match to TRBD1 (5 bases). CDR1 is WSHSY, CDR2 SAAADI, per germline. With 5 bases removed from V and 7 bases from J, the gap between germline ends came to 12 bases. The CDR3 totals 13 residues. The CDR3, as DNA: TGCGCCAGCAGTCCCGGCAGGGTGAATGAGCAGTTCTTC. It is translated as CASSPGRVNEQFF.

The chain joins TRBV6-5 to TRBJ2-7, with D possibly TRBD2 on 6 matching bases. Trimming shortened V by 2 bases and J by 7 bases, and 15 bases separated the two germline ends. Germline assignment: CDR1 MNHEY and CDR2 SVGAGI. The CDR3 sequence is 14 residues long. CDR3 residues: CASSYAGGTKEQYF. The CDR3, as DNA: TGTGCCAGCAGTTACGCTGGGGGGACGAAAGAGCAGTACTTC.

V and J are TRBV11-3 and TRBJ2-7; D may be TRBD2 (6 bases). The length of the CDR3 is 14 residues. V was clipped by 8 bases and J by 2 bases, with 16 bases between them. The germline V gene encodes CDR1 SGHNT and CDR2 YENEEA. CDR3: CASGLQRAAYEQYF. The DNA of the CDR3 is TGTGCCAGCGGCCTCCAGCGGGCAGCCTACGAGCAGTACTTC.

In DNA form, the CDR3 reads TGTGCCAGCAACGCTCCGGGCCCACTCTACGAGCAGTACTTC. Protein product: CASNAPGPLYEQYF. The rearrangement uses TRBV7-2 and TRBJ2-7; D not resolved. The CDR3 runs 14 residues. Trimming took off 7 bases at V and 3 bases at J, with 16 bases between the two ends. Looked up from germline, CDR1 is SGHTA and CDR2 is FQGNSA.

The V call is TRBV7-2, the J call TRBJ1-2; D gene ambiguous. The germline V gene encodes CDR1 SGHTA and CDR2 FQGNSA. V lost 5 bases, J lost 8 bases, and 6 bases lay in between. This CDR3 comprises 10 residues. CDR3 coding DNA: TGTGCCAGCAGCCTCGCGGGCTACACCTTC. Translating it yields CASSLAGYTF.

The V call is TRBV6-5, the J call TRBJ1-6; D not resolved. Germline V CDR1 and CDR2: MNHEY, SVGAGI. V was shortened by 2 bases and J by 14 bases, with 19 bases between the two germline ends. CDR3 length equals 15 residues. The CDR3 sequence: CASSYSTVRGNALHF. CDR3 bases: TGTGCCAGCAGTTACAGCACAGTCCGGGGAAACGCCCTCCACTTT.

The chain employs TRBV19 and TRBJ1-1; D remains ambiguous. The germline V and J ends were trimmed by 3 bases and 5 bases, with 16 bases remaining between them. The CDR3 totals 15 residues. CDR1 and CDR2 (germline): LNHDA, SQIVND (reference sequence). The CDR3 DNA is TGTGCCAGTAGTATTTCTCTGCAAGCGTCGACTGAAGCTTTCTTT. Residues: CASSISLQASTEAFF.

The V call is TRBV2, the J call TRBJ1-1; D not certain. V dropped 9 bases and J dropped 2 bases, with 7 bases sitting between them. CDR1 is SNHLY, CDR2 FYNNEI, per germline. This CDR3 is 11 amino acids long. The CDR3 sequence: CAREGNTEAFF. The CDR3 DNA follows: TGTGCCAGGGAAGGCAACACTGAAGCTTTCTTT.

The rearrangement joins TRBV5-1 to TRBJ2-7, with a possible D match to TRBD1 (5 bases). This CDR3 is built from 13 residues. Germline CDR1 SGHRS, CDR2 YFSETQ. Trimming took off 4 bases at V and 5 bases at J, with 13 bases between the two ends. For the CDR3, the DNA is TGCGCCAGCAGCGCACAGGTTAGGGACGAGCAGTACTTC. This translates into CASSAQVRDEQYF.

The J gene is TRBJ1-1, the V gene TRBV6-2 or TRBV6-3; 10 bases fit TRBD1. The CDR3 is 17 amino acids. Looked up from germline, CDR1 is MNHEY and CDR2 is SVGEGT. The J segment lost 4 bases and the V segment lost 2 bases, leaving 10 bases of the junction unmatched. CDR3 sequence (DNA): TGTGCCAGCAGTTACCGGGGACAGGGGTGGGGCGGCACTGAAGCTTTCTTT. This encodes CASSYRGQGWGGTEAFF.

The chain recombines TRBV12-5 with TRBJ1-1; a possible D gene is TRBD1 (5 bases). The CDR3 contains 14 residues. V lost 1 base to trimming and J lost 1 base, with 7 bases between them. CDR1 and CDR2 (germline): LGHNT, FRNRAP. CDR3 protein: CASGLGGRNTEAFF. The CDR3 DNA is TGTGCTAGTGGTTTGGGGGGGAGGAACACTGAAGCTTTCTTT.